The 32 T cell receptor beta chains presented below share a single source sample, sequenced in a study of blood T cell repertoires in COVID-19. This table comes from immunoSEQ multiplex PCR, and its TCRdb copy is limited to in-frame clones, with some not included. Among approximately 440,000 clones listed, more than 70% were seen once. Input material: peripheral blood. The receptors shown here come from a woman aged 45-65 years with COVID-19, enrolled during active disease.

The CDR3 coding sequence is TGTGCCAGCACCCCAAGGGGCGGAACGAACACCGGGGAGCTGTTTTTT. It yields the protein CASTPRGGTNTGELFF. This chain joins TRBV7-2 and TRBJ2-2; D is perhaps TRBD1 (5 bases). The ends were cut back, 7 bases at V and 0 bases at J, with 15 bases in the middle. Germline CDR1 reads SGHTA; CDR2 reads FQGNSA. The CDR3 runs to 16 residues.

This rearrangement joins TRBV4-1 to TRBJ2-5; 10 bases line up with TRBD2. The V and J ends lost 1 base and 5 bases, in that order; junction bases with no gene match: 7. The germline gives CDR1 MGHRA, CDR2 YSYEKL. The CDR3 runs 16 residues. The CDR3 region is CASSQAGLAGVETQYF. The CDR3 DNA follows: TGCGCCAGCAGCCAAGCTGGGCTAGCGGGGGTGGAGACCCAGTACTTC.

This sequence joins TRBV4-1 and TRBJ1-6; 9 nucleotides agree with TRBD1. CDR1 and CDR2 from the germline V gene are MGHRA and YSYEKL. The V gene end was trimmed by 0 bases and the J gene end by 6 bases; junction bases not matched to a gene: 6. This CDR3 spans 17 amino acids. CDR3 coding DNA: TGCGCCAGCAGCCAAGATGTCACGGGACAGGGTAATTCACCCCTCCACTTT. Translated: CASSQDVTGQGNSPLHF.

In its sample, this clone was seen a few times. This chain joins TRBV11-1 and TRBJ2-3; 7 bases match TRBD2. V shed 4 bases, J shed 5 bases, and the junction held 6 bases outside the gene matches. Germline V gives CDR1 SGHAT, CDR2 FQDESV (reference sequence). The CDR3 length is 14 residues. The chain's CDR3 is CASSSKRGGDTQYF. The CDR3 bases are TGTGCCAGCAGCTCTAAGCGGGGTGGAGATACGCAGTATTTT.

This rearrangement joins TRBV12-1 to TRBJ2-3; the DNA was not used to check the table's D call, TRBD1. TRBV12-1 is a recognized pseudogene. This CDR3 is built from 22 residues. The CDR3 region is CASSFARGGQGLNRERPDTQYF. The CDR3 DNA reads TGTGCCAGCAGCTTTGCCCGGGGGGGACAGGGACTGAATCGAGAAAGACCAGATACGCAGTATTTT.

A word on this clone: At one boundary the junction diverges from the germline segment, which might be a read error. This sequence joins TRBV11-3 and TRBJ1-2; weak D call: TRBD1 (6 bases). The CDR3 contains 12 residues. From germline, CDR1 is SGHNT and CDR2 YENEEA. The chain's CDR3 is CASSMLLGAPFF. Here the CDR3 DNA reads TGTGCCAGCAGCATGCTATTGGGGGCTCCCTTCTTC.

V gene TRBV30 combines with J gene TRBJ2-5; the match to TRBD2 covers 7 bases. Germline V gene data show CDR1 as GTSNPN and CDR2 as SVGIG (reference sequence). The J segment lost 3 bases and the V segment lost 2 bases, leaving 0 bases of the junction unmatched. The CDR3 length is 12 residues. The CDR3 loop reads CAWSLAEETQYF. DNA of the CDR3: TGTGCCTGGAGTCTAGCGGAAGAGACCCAGTACTTC.

The CDR3 DNA reads as TGTGCCAGCAGCTTGGGTGCGGGACAGCCCTCCTACGAGCAGTACTTC. Translated: CASSLGAGQPSYEQYF. The chain has TRBV5-4 and TRBJ2-7; tentative D call: TRBD1 (7 bases). The germline V and J ends were trimmed by 0 bases and 0 bases, with 13 bases remaining between them. Germline-derived CDR1 and CDR2 are SGHNT and YYREEE (reference sequence). The CDR3 totals 16 residues.

This rearrangement joins TRBV6-5 to TRBJ2-1; D uncertain. The CDR3 has 13 residues. Trimming took 4 bases from V and 9 from J, leaving 13 bases between them. Germline loops: CDR1 MNHEY, CDR2 SVGAGI. CDR3 amino acids: CASSLVGESEQFF. The CDR3, as DNA: TGTGCCAGCAGTTTAGTAGGAGAGAGTGAGCAGTTCTTC.

The V and J genes are TRBV18 and TRBJ1-2; D is perhaps TRBD1 (6 bases). The CDR3 loop spans 12 amino acids. V was cut by 6 bases and J by 9 bases, with 14 bases left in between. Germline CDR1 is KGHSH and CDR2 is LQKENI. CDR3: CASSGNRESYTF. CDR3 bases: TGTGCCAGCTCCGGAAACAGGGAGAGCTACACCTTC.

This clone came up once. V gene TRBV7-6 combines with J gene TRBJ1-6; D ambiguous. Germline CDR1 reads SGHVS; CDR2 reads FNYEAQ. Trimming stripped 1 base from V and 3 bases from J, with 4 bases between. The CDR3 contains 14 residues. The CDR3 coding sequence is TGTGCCAGCAGCTTAGACGGCTATAATTCACCCCTCCACTTT. Amino acids: CASSLDGYNSPLHF.

In this sample, this clone turned up a few times. The chain recombines TRBV5-1 with TRBJ1-1, with TRBD1 as a possible D gene (5 bases). Per germline, CDR1 SGHRS and CDR2 YFSETQ. The CDR3 length is 14 residues. The germline V and J ends were trimmed by 3 bases and 2 bases, with 11 bases remaining between them. CDR3 DNA: TGCGCCAGCAGCTCCAGGGCTGACAACACTGAAGCTTTCTTT. Protein product: CASSSRADNTEAFF. The variable domain in full, completed from reference TRBV5-1 and TRBJ1-1, reads KAGVTQTPRYLIKTRGQQVTLSCSPISGHRSVSWYQQTPGQGLQFLFEYFSETQRNKGNFPGRFSGRQFSNSRSEMNVSTLELGDSALYLCASSSRADNTEAFFGQGTRLTVV.

The rearrangement links TRBV28 to TRBJ2-7; the match to TRBD1 covers 10 bases. The CDR3 runs 16 residues. The J segment lost 5 bases and the V segment lost 4 bases, leaving 11 bases of the junction unmatched. Germline assignment: CDR1 MDHEN and CDR2 SYDVKM. CDR3 protein: CASSYLFRDRGNEQYF. DNA for the CDR3: TGTGCCAGCAGTTACCTTTTCCGGGACAGGGGAAACGAGCAGTACTTC.

The chain carries TRBV5-6 and TRBJ1-1; tentative D call: TRBD1 (5 bases). CDR1 is SGHDT and CDR2 is YYEEEE in the germline V gene. The V end lost 6 bases, the J end lost 3 bases, and 12 bases lay between the germline ends. CDR3 length: 13 amino acids. The CDR3 reads CASTRRGYTEAFF. DNA for the CDR3: TGTGCCAGCACCCGAAGGGGCTACACTGAAGCTTTCTTT.

The chain is built from TRBV11-3 and TRBJ2-2, with 8 bases fitting TRBD1. Germline V lookup: CDR1 SGHNT, CDR2 YENEEA. Germline trimming cut 2 bases from V and 7 bases from J; bases unmatched to any gene: 9. The CDR3 has 16 residues. The chain's CDR3 is CASSLQGAAVNGELFF. For the CDR3, the DNA is TGTGCCAGCAGCTTACAGGGGGCGGCGGTCAACGGGGAGCTGTTTTTT.

This clone was counted once. The rearrangement links TRBV2 to TRBJ1-1; TRBD1 matches 7 bases. CDR1 is SNHLY, CDR2 FYNNEI, per germline. There are 12 residues in the CDR3. The V and J ends lost 10 bases and 1 base, in that order; junction bases with no gene match: 3. The CDR3 bases are TGTGCCACTGGGACAGCGAACACTGAAGCTTTCTTT. Translation: CATGTANTEAFF.

The chain couples TRBV29-1 to TRBJ1-2, with a weak D call TRBD1 (6 bases). Germline V gene data show CDR1 as SQVTM and CDR2 as ANQGSEA. The CDR3 extends over 12 amino acids. V was clipped by 6 bases and J by 5 bases, with 13 bases between them. Written as DNA, the CDR3 is TGCAGCGTGGGGAGGGGGGCTTATGGCTACACCTTC. Amino acid sequence: CSVGRGAYGYTF.

The CDR3 DNA reads as TGCGCCAGCAGCCCTAACCTCTTGACTAGCGGACTTAATACGCAGTATTTT. The encoded protein is CASSPNLLTSGLNTQYF. This chain joins TRBV4-1 and TRBJ2-3, with TRBD2 matching over 9 bases. V was clipped by 4 bases and J by 7 bases; unmatched bases: 15. This CDR3 has 17 amino acids. Germline CDR1 and CDR2: MGHRA and YSYEKL.

The chain is built from TRBV28 and TRBJ1-5; TRBD1 might be the D (6 bases). Germline lookup yields CDR1 MDHEN and CDR2 SYDVKM. Trimming took off 8 bases at V and 1 base at J, with 12 bases between the two ends. The CDR3 is 14 amino acids. This CDR3 reads CASGTPGSNQPQHF. The CDR3 coding sequence is TGTGCCAGCGGGACACCTGGGAGCAATCAGCCCCAGCATTTT. Full variable domain (outside the CDR3, taken from reference TRBV28 and TRBJ1-5): DVKVTQSSRYLVKRTGEKVFLECVQDMDHENMFWYRQDPGLGLRLIYFSYDVKMKEKGDIPEGYSVSREKKERFSLILESASTNQTSMYLCASGTPGSNQPQHFGDGTRLSIL.

The chain recombines TRBV4-2 with TRBJ1-4; D is undetermined. The CDR3 covers 18 residues. Germline V lookup: CDR1 LGHNA, CDR2 YNFKEQ. V gave up 0 bases and J gave up 4 bases, with 18 bases separating them. CDR3 residues: CASSQDPSRVGFNEKLFF. CDR3 nucleotide sequence: TGTGCCAGCAGCCAAGATCCGTCCCGGGTCGGGTTTAATGAAAAACTGTTTTTT.

The chain has TRBV27 and TRBJ2-3; 7 bases fit TRBD1. The V segment lost 6 bases and the J segment 1 base; nucleotides outside the gene matches: 7. CDR3 length equals 15 residues. Germline CDR1 and CDR2: MNHEY and SMNVEV (reference sequence). This CDR3 reads CASSPDRVGTDTQYF. The CDR3 DNA reads as TGTGCCAGCAGCCCTGACAGGGTTGGCACAGATACGCAGTATTTT.

The rearrangement links TRBV28 to TRBJ1-2, with 9 positions matching TRBD1. Trimming cost V 2 bases and J 8 bases; bases outside gene matches: 6. The germline V gene encodes CDR1 MDHEN and CDR2 SYDVKM. This CDR3 is 14 amino acids long. The CDR3 coding sequence is TGTGCCAGCAGTTTAGGGCACAGGGGGCGAGGCTACACCTTC. This gives the protein CASSLGHRGRGYTF.

V is TRBV5-6 and J is TRBJ2-7; 7 nucleotides align to TRBD2. With 2 bases clipped from V and 2 bases from J, the junction kept 10 bases outside the gene matches. The CDR3 is 16 residues long. The V gene's germline CDR1 is SGHDT and CDR2 YYEEEE. The CDR3 loop reads CASSFPGMAGAYEQYF. In DNA, the CDR3 is TGTGCCAGCAGCTTCCCGGGGATGGCGGGAGCCTACGAGCAGTACTTC.

The rearrangement joins TRBV30 to TRBJ1-1, with D possibly TRBD1 on 6 matching bases. V gave up 7 bases and J gave up 5 bases, with 17 bases separating them. Germline V CDR1 and CDR2: GTSNPN, SVGIG (reference sequence). This CDR3 comprises 13 residues. The CDR3, as DNA: TGTGCCTTCTTACAGGGAGACGAGACTGAAGCTTTCTTT. It translates to CAFLQGDETEAFF. The whole variable domain, filled in from reference TRBV30 and TRBJ1-1, reads SQTIHQWPATLVQPVGSPLSLECTVEGTSNPNLYWYRQAAGRGLQLLFYSVGIGQISSEVPQNLSASRPQDRQFILSSKKLLLSDSGFYLCAFLQGDETEAFFGQGTRLTVV.

The chain uses TRBV19 and TRBJ1-2, with D uncertain. The CDR3 has 15 amino acids. Germline assignment: CDR1 LNHDA and CDR2 SQIVND (reference sequence). With 5 bases removed from V and 8 bases from J, the gap between germline ends came to 21 bases. The CDR3 DNA reads as TGTGCCAGTAGTCGGACGGCTCAAACGAGGGAGGGCTACACCTTC. It is translated as CASSRTAQTREGYTF.

The rearrangement uses TRBV2 and TRBJ2-1; D is perhaps TRBD2 (5 bases). V lost 6 bases, J lost 12 bases, and 12 bases lay in between. This CDR3 has 11 residues. The germline gives CDR1 SNHLY, CDR2 FYNNEI. CDR3 region: CASRERERQFF. Written as DNA, the CDR3 is TGTGCCAGCAGGGAGAGGGAGCGGCAGTTCTTC.

Here the CDR3 DNA reads TGTGCCAGCAGCATACAGGGGACCTACGAGCAGTACTTC. Amino acid sequence: CASSIQGTYEQYF. The rearrangement links TRBV7-8 to TRBJ2-7; the match to TRBD1 covers 7 bases. Unmatched junction bases numbered 3, after V lost 5 bases and J lost 2 bases. This CDR3 has 13 residues. Germline V gene sequence: CDR1 SGHVS, CDR2 FQNEAQ.

The V call is TRBV5-1, the J call TRBJ2-2; TRBD2 is a possible D gene (5 bases). This CDR3 spans 16 amino acids. Germline CDR1 reads SGHRS; CDR2 reads YFSETQ. Deletions cut 2 bases from V and 3 bases from J, with 14 bases between. The CDR3 sequence is CASSFFSSGDTGELFF. CDR3 sequence (DNA): TGCGCCAGCAGCTTTTTTTCCTCCGGGGACACCGGGGAGCTGTTTTTT.

The V call is TRBV19, the J call TRBJ2-3; 7 bases line up with TRBD2. With 5 bases clipped from V and 8 bases from J, the junction kept 13 bases outside the gene matches. The CDR3 has 15 residues. Looked up from germline, CDR1 is LNHDA and CDR2 is SQIVND (reference sequence). CDR3 sequence (DNA): TGTGCCAGTAGTCCCCCCCCCAGCGGGGACCCTACGCAGTATTTT. This sequence encodes CASSPPPSGDPTQYF.

The sample holds one count of this clone. The gene calls are TRBV27 and TRBJ1-2; D is perhaps TRBD1 (6 bases). The CDR3 has 15 residues. Between the trimmed V and J ends, which lost 2 bases and 4 bases, there was a span of 14 bases. Germline V gene sequence: CDR1 MNHEY, CDR2 SMNVEV (reference sequence). In DNA, the CDR3 is TGTGCCAGCAGTTTAACTCAGACAGGAATCTATGGCTACACCTTC. This codes for CASSLTQTGIYGYTF.

The V and J genes are TRBV4-1 and TRBJ1-2; 9 nucleotides line up with TRBD1. Germline CDR1 reads MGHRA; CDR2 reads YSYEKL. The CDR3 is 17 residues long. V lost 1 base, J lost 6 bases, and 12 bases stayed unmatched. The CDR3 protein is CASSQGTGEGTMNGYTF. The CDR3 DNA reads TGCGCCAGCAGCCAAGGGACAGGGGAAGGGACTATGAATGGCTACACCTTC.

This clone was seen once. CDR3 DNA: TGTGCCAGCAGCAAAGCGGGACTAGCGGACTACGAGCAGTACTTC. Protein product: CASSKAGLADYEQYF. This chain uses TRBV19 with TRBJ2-7; TRBD2 matches 11 bases. CDR3 size: 15 residues. The V segment lost 9 bases and the J segment 3 bases; nucleotides outside the gene matches: 10. Per germline, CDR1 LNHDA and CDR2 SQIVND (reference sequence). Together with reference TRBV19 and TRBJ2-7, the CDR3 gives the full variable domain: DGGITQSPKYLFRKEGQNVTLSCEQNLNHDAMYWYRQDPGQGLRLIYYSQIVNDFQKGDIAEGYSVSREKKESFPLTVTSAQKNPTAFYLCASSKAGLADYEQYFGPGTRLTVT.